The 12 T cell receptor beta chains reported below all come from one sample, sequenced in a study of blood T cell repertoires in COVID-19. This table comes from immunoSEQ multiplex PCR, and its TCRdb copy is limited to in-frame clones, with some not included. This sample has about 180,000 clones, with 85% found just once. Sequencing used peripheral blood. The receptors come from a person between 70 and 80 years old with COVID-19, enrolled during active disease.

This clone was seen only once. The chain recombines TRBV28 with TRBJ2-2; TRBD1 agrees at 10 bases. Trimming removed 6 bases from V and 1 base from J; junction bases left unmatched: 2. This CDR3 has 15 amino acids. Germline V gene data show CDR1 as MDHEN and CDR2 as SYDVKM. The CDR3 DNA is TGTGCCAGCAGGACAGGGGGCCTGAACACCGGGGAGCTGTTTTTT. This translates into CASRTGGLNTGELFF.

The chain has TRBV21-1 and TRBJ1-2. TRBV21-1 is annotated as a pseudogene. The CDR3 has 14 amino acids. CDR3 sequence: CASSKDRGSDGYTF. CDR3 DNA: TGTGCCAGCAGCAAAGATCGGGGATCGGATGGCTACACCTTC.

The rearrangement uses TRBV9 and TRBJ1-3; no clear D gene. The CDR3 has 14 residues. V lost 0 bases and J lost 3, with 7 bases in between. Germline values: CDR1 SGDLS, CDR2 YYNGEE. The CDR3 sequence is CASSVALFGNTIYF. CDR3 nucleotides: TGTGCCAGCAGCGTAGCCTTATTTGGAAACACCATATATTTT.

The CDR3 DNA reads as TGTGCCAGCAGCAGAACGGACAGGTTAGGCGAGCAGTACTTC. Translating it yields CASSRTDRLGEQYF. This rearrangement joins TRBV7-2 to TRBJ2-7; 7 bases align to TRBD1. There are 14 residues in the CDR3. The ends lost 5 bases at V and 6 bases at J; junction bases unmatched: 10. Germline V gives CDR1 SGHTA, CDR2 FQGNSA.

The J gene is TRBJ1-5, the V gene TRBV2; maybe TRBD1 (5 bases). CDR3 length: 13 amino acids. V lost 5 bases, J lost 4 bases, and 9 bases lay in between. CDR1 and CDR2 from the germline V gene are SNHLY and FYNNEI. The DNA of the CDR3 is TGTGCCAGCAGTACCTACAGGAATCAGCCCCAGCATTTT. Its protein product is CASSTYRNQPQHF.

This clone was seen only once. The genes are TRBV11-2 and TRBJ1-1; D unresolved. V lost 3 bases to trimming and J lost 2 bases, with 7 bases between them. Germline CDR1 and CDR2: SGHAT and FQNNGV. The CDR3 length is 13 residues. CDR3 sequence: CASSFQENTEAFF. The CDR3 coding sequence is TGTGCCAGCAGCTTCCAGGAAAACACTGAAGCTTTCTTT. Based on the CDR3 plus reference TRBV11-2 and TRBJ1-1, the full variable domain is EAGVAQSPRYKIIEKRQSVAFWCNPISGHATLYWYQQILGQGPKLLIQFQNNGVVDDSQLPKDRFSAERLKGVDSTLKIQPAKLEDSAVYLCASSFQENTEAFFGQGTRLTVV.

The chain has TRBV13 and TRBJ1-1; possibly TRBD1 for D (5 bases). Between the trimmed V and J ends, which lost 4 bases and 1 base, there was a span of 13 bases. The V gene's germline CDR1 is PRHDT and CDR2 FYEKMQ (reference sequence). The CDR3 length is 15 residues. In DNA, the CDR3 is TGTGCCAGCAGCTCACGTCAGGGCCGGAACACTGAAGCTTTCTTT. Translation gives CASSSRQGRNTEAFF.

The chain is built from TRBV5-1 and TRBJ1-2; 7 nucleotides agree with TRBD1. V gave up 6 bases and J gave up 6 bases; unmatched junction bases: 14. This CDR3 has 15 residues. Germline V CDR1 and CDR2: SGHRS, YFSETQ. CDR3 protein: CASTEGGGGVDGYTF. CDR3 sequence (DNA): TGCGCCAGCACCGAGGGAGGAGGGGGCGTAGATGGCTACACCTTC.

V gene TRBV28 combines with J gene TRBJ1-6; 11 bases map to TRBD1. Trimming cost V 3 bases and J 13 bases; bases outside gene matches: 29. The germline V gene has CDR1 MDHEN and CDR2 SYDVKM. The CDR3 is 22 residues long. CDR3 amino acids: CASSFKDRGPINPFGPGVPLHF. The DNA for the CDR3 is TGTGCCAGCAGTTTTAAGGACAGGGGGCCGATCAACCCTTTCGGCCCGGGTGTCCCCCTCCACTTT.

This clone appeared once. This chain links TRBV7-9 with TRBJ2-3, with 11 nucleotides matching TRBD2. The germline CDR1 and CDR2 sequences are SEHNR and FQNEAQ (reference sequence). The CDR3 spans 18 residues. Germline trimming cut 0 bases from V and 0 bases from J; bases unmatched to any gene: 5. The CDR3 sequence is CASSLASLAGGSTDTQYF. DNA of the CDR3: TGTGCCAGCAGCTTAGCGAGCCTAGCGGGGGGCAGCACAGATACGCAGTATTTT.

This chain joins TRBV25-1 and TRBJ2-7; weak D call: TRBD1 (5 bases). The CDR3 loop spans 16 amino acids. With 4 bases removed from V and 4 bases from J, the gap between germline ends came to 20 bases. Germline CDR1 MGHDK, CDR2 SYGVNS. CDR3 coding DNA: TGTGCCAGCAGTGTAACGTCTGGCAGGGTAGGATACGAGCAGTACTTC. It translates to CASSVTSGRVGYEQYF.

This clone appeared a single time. DNA for the CDR3: TGTGCCAGCAGCCCGAACAGGGGGCAGGGTGAGCAGTTCTTC. This translates into CASSPNRGQGEQFF. This rearrangement joins TRBV5-4 to TRBJ2-1, with 9 bases lining up with TRBD1. Trimming took 4 bases from V and 9 from J; bases not matched to a gene: 8. This CDR3 contains 14 residues. Germline CDR1 reads SGHNT; CDR2 reads YYREEE (reference sequence). The full variable domain, with the rest looked up from reference TRBV5-4 and TRBJ2-1, is ETGVTQSPTHLIKTRGQQVTLRCSSQSGHNTVSWYQQALGQGPQFIFQYYREEENGRGNFPPRFSGLQFPNYSSELNVNALELDDSALYLCASSPNRGQGEQFFGPGTRLTVL.